This TCR beta chain was obtained from a study of shared clonotypes between healthy human individuals. The authors split each subset's genomic DNA evenly across several immunoSEQ plates. The DNA input per sorted-subset replicate PCR was roughly 0.2 ug, corresponding to some 33,000 T cell genomes. Repertoires were generated with immunoSEQ multiplex PCR, while TCRdb's copy carries only in-frame clones and drops some. The data show around 180,000 clones, with approximately 92% seen just once and about 0.067% held by the top ten. The table lists this clone with a few counts. Its specificity is unknown. Participating donors were healthy, HIV-negative adults free of recent acute infections or vaccinations. The length of the CDR3 is 15 residues. Germline V gene data show CDR1 as SGHTA and CDR2 as FQGNSA. The ends were cut back, 3 bases at V and 6 bases at J, with 18 bases in the middle. Notes on the study in general: Generally, naive subsets (rather than memory subsets) showed larger estimated richness.

The source is a woman in her twenties or thirties in good health. The chain links TRBV7-2 to TRBJ2-7, with D perhaps matching TRBD2 (5 bases). The sequencing sample was made of naive CD4+ T cells sorted from blood. Subset described: CD45RA+ positively selected. The DNA of the CDR3 is TGTGCCAGCAGCTTCGTCGGAGGCAATCCCCTCGAGCAGTACTTC. This translates into CASSFVGGNPLEQYF.